The clone carrying this T cell receptor beta chain was observed many times. Its matching antigen is unknown. The data belong to a study of T cells in Graves' hyperthyroidism and ophthalmopathy. RNA transcripts served as the template for amplifying TCR beta CDR3 regions. With the HTBI primer set, the TCR CDR3 went through a first round of RT-PCR. TCRdb reprocessed the multiplex PCR reads via MiXCR and lists one record per CDR3 protein. The sample comprises approximately 370,000 distinct CDR3 sequences, roughly 15% of which are singletons, and 30% to 40% rests with the top ten. Patients aged 18 to 65 had newly diagnosed hyperthyroidism lasting under 2 months. Study results and limitations: The model's output predicted ophthalmopathy at a median of roughly 6.9 months prior to onset.

V was clipped by 7 bases and J by 1 base, with 13 bases between them. The CDR3 is 15 amino acids. CDR1 SNHLY and CDR2 FYNNEI come from the germline V gene. Sequenced material: blood. This chain uses TRBV2 with TRBJ2-2, with D possibly matching TRBD1 (6 bases). The source of this sequence is a woman in her 30s with Graves' hyperthyroidism that later progressed to Graves' ophthalmopathy. The CDR3 coding sequence is TGTGCCAGCATGAGCAGGGGCATGAACACCGGGGAGCTGTTTTTT. This translates into CASMSRGMNTGELFF.